The 2 T cell receptor beta chains below all came from one sample that was sequenced in a study of T cell responses to AZD1222 COVID-19 vaccine. Profiled with immunoSEQ multiplex PCR; TCRdb holds only in-frame clones, not every one. The sample records 55,000 to 70,000 clones, about 80% being singletons. The sample in question was peripheral blood, obtained on day 0 of AZD1222 vaccination. The receptor source for this set is an adult in good health.

This rearrangement joins TRBV28 to TRBJ1-2, with 8 bases matching TRBD1. Germline-derived CDR1 and CDR2 are MDHEN and SYDVKM. The CDR3 runs to 13 residues. Germline trimming cut 6 bases from V and 8 bases from J; bases unmatched to any gene: 8. The CDR3 sequence: CASSGQGVGGYTF. The CDR3 DNA sequence: TGTGCCAGCAGCGGACAGGGTGTTGGCGGCTACACCTTC.

The gene calls are TRBV6-5 and TRBJ1-5; TRBD1 matches at 9 bases. The CDR3 spans 13 residues. V was pared by 5 bases and J by 10 bases, with 6 bases of the junction left unmatched. CDR1 and CDR2 from the germline V gene are MNHEY and SVGAGI. This CDR3 reads CASSRGQGLPQHF. Here the CDR3 DNA reads TGTGCCAGCAGTAGAGGACAGGGGTTACCCCAGCATTTT.